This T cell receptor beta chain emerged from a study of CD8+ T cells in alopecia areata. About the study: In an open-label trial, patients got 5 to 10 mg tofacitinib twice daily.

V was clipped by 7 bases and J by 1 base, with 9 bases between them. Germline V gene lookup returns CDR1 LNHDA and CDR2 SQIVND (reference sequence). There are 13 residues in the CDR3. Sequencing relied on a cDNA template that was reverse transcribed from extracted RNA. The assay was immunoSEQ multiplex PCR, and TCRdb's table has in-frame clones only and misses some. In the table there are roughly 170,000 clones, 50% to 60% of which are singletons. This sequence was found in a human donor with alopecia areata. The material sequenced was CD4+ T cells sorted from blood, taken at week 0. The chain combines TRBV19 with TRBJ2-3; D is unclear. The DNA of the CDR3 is TGTGCCAGTACCGACTGGCGCACAGATACGCAGTATTTT. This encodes CASTDWRTDTQYF.